This T cell receptor (beta chain) was captured in a study of radiotherapy plus CTLA-4 blockade in lung cancer. Study overall: Objective responses were seen in 18% of patients, disease control in 31%. Study observations and caveats: The study found tumor-derived TCR clones expanded in blood after radiotherapy plus ipilimumab.

CDR1 and CDR2 (germline): MNHEY, SMNVEV (reference sequence). CDR3 length: 12 amino acids. As for this clone: What it recognizes is unknown. The germline gene is not matched at one end of the junction; a read error may be the cause.

CTLA-4 blockade with ipilimumab, together with focal radiation, was given to patients with chemo-refractory metastatic non-small-cell lung cancer. Clones were read by immunoSEQ multiplex PCR, and TCRdb kept only the in-frame ones, dropping some. Counted here are about 60,000 clones, 77% occurring once; the ten biggest clones make up 3.5% to 4%. This clonotype was obtained from a human donor with non-small cell lung cancer who had a partial response to radiotherapy plus ipilimumab. This rearrangement joins TRBV27 to TRBJ2-1; 7 bases align to TRBD1. This specimen was peripheral blood, taken from a patient treated with radiotherapy plus ipilimumab. This chain's CDR3 is CASRTGYTEQFF. As DNA, the CDR3 is TGTGCCAGCAGGACAGGGTACACTGAGCAGTTCTTC.